These 17 T cell receptor beta chains originate from one sample sequenced in a study of neoadjuvant anti-PD-1 for oral cavity cancer. Clones were sequenced by immunoSEQ multiplex PCR, and TCRdb holds only the in-frame ones, with some missing. The repertoire holds about 72,000 clones, with about 85% as singletons. The time point is: after neoadjuvant nivolumab, at surgical resection. Sample: PBMCs, taken after nivolumab (anti-PD-1) treatment. These receptors all stem from a person aged 35 to 85 with oral cavity squamous cell carcinoma.

This chain uses TRBV15 with TRBJ2-2; no clear D. Trimming stripped 1 base from V and 1 base from J, with 7 bases between. The CDR3 is 15 amino acids. Germline CDR1 and CDR2: LNHNV and YYDKDF (reference sequence). The CDR3 sequence is CATSRATENTGELFF. CDR3 bases: TGTGCCACCAGCAGAGCGACTGAGAACACCGGGGAGCTGTTTTTT.

The V gene is TRBV19, the J gene TRBJ2-7, with no clear D. V was shortened by 5 bases and J by 2 bases, with 7 bases between the two germline ends. The CDR3 length is 12 residues. Germline assignment: CDR1 LNHDA and CDR2 SQIVND (reference sequence). CDR3 DNA: TGTGCCAGTAGTCTCTCACCCTACGAGCAGTACTTC. It yields the protein CASSLSPYEQYF.

V is TRBV10-3 and J is TRBJ2-1; D gene ambiguous. CDR1 is ENHRY, CDR2 SYGVKD, per germline. V lost 0 bases to trimming and J lost 2 bases, with 11 bases between them. This CDR3 has 16 residues. The DNA for the CDR3 is TGTGCCATCAGTGAGTCGACCCCTAGACCCTACAATGAGCAGTTCTTC. As protein: CAISESTPRPYNEQFF.

The chain links TRBV4-1 to TRBJ2-1; D might be TRBD1 (5 bases). The germline V gene has CDR1 MGHRA and CDR2 YSYEKL. V was shortened by 0 bases and J by 6 bases, with 12 bases between the two germline ends. This CDR3 spans 15 amino acids. CDR3 sequence: CASSQDQRGLNEQFF. Here the CDR3 DNA reads TGCGCCAGCAGCCAAGACCAAAGGGGCCTCAATGAGCAGTTCTTC.

The chain uses TRBV27 and TRBJ2-7, with D maybe TRBD2 (5 bases). The germline V gene encodes CDR1 MNHEY and CDR2 SMNVEV (reference sequence). CDR3 length: 12 residues. Trimming stripped 6 bases from V and 2 bases from J, with 8 bases between. The DNA of the CDR3 is TGTGCCAGCAGAGCGGCCGCCTACGAGCAGTACTTC. This codes for CASRAAAYEQYF.

CDR3 sequence: CASADGRALYEQYF. The CDR3 region has the DNA TGTGCCAGTGCAGACGGGAGGGCCCTCTACGAGCAGTACTTC. The chain has TRBV27 and TRBJ2-7; 8 positions agree with TRBD2. This CDR3 comprises 14 residues. Looked up from germline, CDR1 is MNHEY and CDR2 is SMNVEV (reference sequence). The V segment lost 9 bases and the J segment 3 bases; nucleotides outside the gene matches: 10.

This rearrangement joins TRBV10-3 to TRBJ2-1, with D possibly being TRBD2 (6 bases). CDR1 is ENHRY, CDR2 SYGVKD, per germline. V dropped 3 bases and J dropped 4 bases, with 16 bases sitting between them. This CDR3 spans 16 amino acids. CDR3: CAISDGRESQYNEQFF. CDR3 in DNA: TGTGCCATCAGTGATGGACGGGAGAGTCAGTACAATGAGCAGTTCTTC.

V usage is TRBV6-1 and J usage is TRBJ2-7; TRBD2 is a possible D gene (6 bases). V lost 0 bases to trimming and J lost 5 bases, with 11 bases between them. CDR1 and CDR2 (germline): MNHNS, SASEGT. The CDR3 is 14 amino acids. The CDR3 DNA reads TGTGCCAGCAGTGAAGCCCTTGGGGGGAACGAGCAGTACTTC. This translates into CASSEALGGNEQYF.

The CDR3 is CASSLPTVNYGYTF. The CDR3 DNA is TGTGCCAGCAGCCTTCCGACAGTGAACTATGGCTACACCTTC. V and J are TRBV5-4 and TRBJ1-2, with D possibly being TRBD1 (5 bases). In germline, CDR1 is SGHNT, CDR2 YYREEE (reference sequence). The V and J ends lost 4 bases and 2 bases respectively, with 12 bases between them. This CDR3 region has 14 residues.

The chain recombines TRBV7-8 with TRBJ1-5; D is possibly TRBD1 (5 bases). Germline V lookup: CDR1 SGHVS, CDR2 FQNEAQ. Between the trimmed V and J ends, which lost 6 bases and 3 bases, there was a span of 15 bases. The CDR3 totals 15 residues. The CDR3 here is CASRPGRDPNQPQHF. CDR3 DNA sequence: TGTGCCAGCAGACCAGGGAGGGACCCCAATCAGCCCCAGCATTTT.

The chain uses TRBV6-5 and TRBJ1-2; D may be TRBD1 (6 bases). In germline, CDR1 is MNHEY, CDR2 SVGAGI. This CDR3 region has 15 residues. Trimming pared 6 bases from V and 3 bases from J, leaving 17 bases between. This chain's CDR3 is CASRPGTRSHYGYTF. CDR3 DNA sequence: TGTGCCAGCAGGCCCGGGACAAGGAGTCACTATGGCTACACCTTC.

This chain links TRBV15 with TRBJ2-6; tentative D call: TRBD2 (5 bases). Between the trimmed V and J ends, which lost 5 bases and 1 base, there was a span of 9 bases. Germline assignment: CDR1 LNHNV and CDR2 YYDKDF (reference sequence). The CDR3 is 15 residues long. The CDR3 loop is CATSPDSSGANVLTF. The DNA for the CDR3 is TGTGCCACCAGCCCGGACTCTTCTGGGGCCAACGTCCTGACTTTC.

The CDR3 region is CSVVIGEGSETQYF. CDR3 sequence (DNA): TGCAGCGTTGTTATTGGGGAGGGTAGCGAGACCCAGTACTTC. The rearrangement uses TRBV29-1 and TRBJ2-5, with 7 bases fitting TRBD2. V was pared by 4 bases and J by 5 bases, with 10 bases of the junction left unmatched. CDR1 is SQVTM, CDR2 ANQGSEA, per germline. This CDR3 has 14 amino acids.

J is TRBJ1-5 and V is TRBV5-6, with unresolved D. CDR1 and CDR2 (germline): SGHDT, YYEEEE. V shed 1 base and J shed 3 bases, with 8 bases lying between them. CDR3 size: 14 residues. The CDR3 DNA reads as TGTGCCAGCAGCTTGTTACGGATCAATCAGCCCCAGCATTTT. It encodes CASSLLRINQPQHF.

The chain is built from TRBV6-1 and TRBJ2-3, with D possibly being TRBD2 (5 bases). The germline gives CDR1 MNHNS, CDR2 SASEGT. The CDR3 covers 12 residues. V gave up 6 bases and J gave up 6 bases, with 10 bases separating them. CDR3 protein: CASRRATDTQYF. CDR3 bases: TGTGCCAGCAGGCGGGCGACGGATACGCAGTATTTT.

DNA of the CDR3: TGTGCCAGCAGTTTCTCTACAGGGGGCGACTATGGCTACACCTTC. Amino acids: CASSFSTGGDYGYTF. The chain links TRBV28 to TRBJ1-2; 9 bases are shared with TRBD1. The V segment lost 3 bases and the J segment 3 bases; nucleotides outside the gene matches: 5. This CDR3 has 15 amino acids. The germline gives CDR1 MDHEN, CDR2 SYDVKM.

The chain couples TRBV10-3 to TRBJ1-1, with 12 bases identical to TRBD1. Germline CDR1 is ENHRY and CDR2 is SYGVKD. V lost 7 bases to trimming and J lost 1 base; unmatched junction nucleotides: 7. The CDR3 sequence is 16 residues long. The CDR3 is CAITALGQGANTEAFF. In DNA, the CDR3 is TGTGCCATCACCGCCCTGGGACAGGGGGCGAACACTGAAGCTTTCTTT.